One and the same sample provided the 3 T cell receptor beta chains below, sequenced in a study of molecular identifiers for immune sequencing clone quantification. One entry per CDR3 protein, called by TCRdb with MiXCR from the PCR reads. The table lists around 460,000 distinct CDR3 sequences, about 22% of them singletons. Sequences were obtained from naive CD8+ T cells from blood, with Jurkat cell RNA spiked in. Subset: FACS-sorted CD8+CD4-CCR7+CD45RA+ naive T cells. The receptors were sampled from a human donor in good health. Some libraries in this study had Jurkat cell RNA spiked in.

On this clonotype itself: The germline gene is not matched at one end of the junction; a read error may be the cause. The chain links TRBV7-6 to TRBJ2-7, with 8 nucleotides matching TRBD1. This CDR3 spans 16 amino acids. Germline assignment: CDR1 SGHVS and CDR2 FNYEAQ. CDR3 in DNA: TGTACCAGCAGCTCGCAGCCGGGACAGGCAAGCTCCGAGCAGTACTTC. It codes for CTSSSQPGQASSEQYF.

Points on this clonotype: A much larger clone lies one base from this, so it may be a read error. The gene calls are TRBV5-1 and TRBJ2-5, with TRBD2 identical over 8 bases. The CDR3 is made up of 16 amino acids. The germline gives CDR1 SGHRS, CDR2 YFSETQ. With 4 bases clipped from V and 5 bases from J, the junction kept 13 bases outside the gene matches. For the CDR3, the DNA is TGCGCCAGCAGCGCGGACCAGCGGGAGACCTATGAGACCCAGTACTTC. It specifies CASSADQRETYETQYF.

This clonotype was seen ten or more times. The V call is TRBV7-8, the J call TRBJ2-5; D is possibly TRBD1 (6 bases). V lost 3 bases, J lost 5 bases, and 19 bases lay in between. The germline V gene encodes CDR1 SGHVS and CDR2 FQNEAQ. The CDR3 contains 16 residues. The CDR3 region has the DNA TGTGCCAGCAGCTTTCCCCTCCCACGGACAGTCGAGACCCAGTACTTC. Translating it yields CASSFPLPRTVETQYF.